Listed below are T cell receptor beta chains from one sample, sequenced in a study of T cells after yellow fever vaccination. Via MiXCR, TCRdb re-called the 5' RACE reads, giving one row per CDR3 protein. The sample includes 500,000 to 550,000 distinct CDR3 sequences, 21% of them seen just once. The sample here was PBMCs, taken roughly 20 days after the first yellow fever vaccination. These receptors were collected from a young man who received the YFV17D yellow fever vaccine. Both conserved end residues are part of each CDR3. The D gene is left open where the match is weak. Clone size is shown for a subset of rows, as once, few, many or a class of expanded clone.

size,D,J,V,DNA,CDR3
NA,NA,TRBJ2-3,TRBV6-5,TGTGCCAGCAGTTCTACTAAGAACAGGGGCACAGATACGCAGTATTTT,CASSSTKNRGTDTQYF
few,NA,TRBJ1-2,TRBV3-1,TGTGCCAGCAGCCAGGGTCCCCGTGGCTACACCTTC,CASSQGPRGYTF
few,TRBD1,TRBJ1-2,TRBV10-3,TGTGCCATCAGGGACAGGGATTTTAGCTACACCTTC,CAIRDRDFSYTF
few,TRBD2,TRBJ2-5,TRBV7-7,TGTGCCAGCCAACGGCGGGGGGAAGAGACCCAGTACTTC,CASQRRGEETQYF
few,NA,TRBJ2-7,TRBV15,TGTGCCACCAGCAGAGATCCAGCGAGCTACGAGCAGTACTTC,CATSRDPASYEQYF
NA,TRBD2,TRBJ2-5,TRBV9,TGTGCCAGCAGCGGGGGCGGGGGGTCCCAATGGACCCAGTACTTC,CASSGGGGSQWTQYF
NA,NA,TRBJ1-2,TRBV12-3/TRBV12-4,TGTGCCAGCAGCAAGAGAGGGCAGGGTGGCTATGGCTACACCTTC,CASSKRGQGGYGYTF
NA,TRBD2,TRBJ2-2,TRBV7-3,TGTGCCAGCAGCTTTGCGGGGGGCTCTACCGGGGAGCTGTTTTTT,CASSFAGGSTGELFF
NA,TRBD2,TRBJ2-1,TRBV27,TGTGCCAGCAGTTTAGGAGCGGGGGAGAGCGGGGAGCAGTTCTTC,CASSLGAGESGEQFF
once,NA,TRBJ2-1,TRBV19,TGTGCCAGTAGTATCAGGGGTCGGGGCTCCTACAATGAGCAGTTCTTC,CASSIRGRGSYNEQFF
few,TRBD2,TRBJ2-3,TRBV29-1,TGCAGCGTTGAAAGAGCGGGGGGTAATACGCAGTATTTT,CSVERAGGNTQYF
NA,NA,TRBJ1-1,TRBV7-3,TGTGCCAGCAGCTTACGTCCGATGGGGATGAACACTGAAGCTTTCTTT,CASSLRPMGMNTEAFF
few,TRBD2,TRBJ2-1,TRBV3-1,TGTGCCAGCAGCCTTTCGGATCGGCGGGGGGGCCATAGCAATGAGCAGTTCTTC,CASSLSDRRGGHSNEQFF
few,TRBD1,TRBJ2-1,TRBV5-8,TGTGCCAGCAGCTCACAGGGGGCCATCTACAATGAGCAGTTCTTC,CASSSQGAIYNEQFF
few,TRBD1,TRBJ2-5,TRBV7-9,TGTGCCAGCAGCTTAGAGGGACAGGGGTCGGAGACCCAGTACTTC,CASSLEGQGSETQYF
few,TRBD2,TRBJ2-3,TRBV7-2,TGTGCCAGCAGCTTAGCCCCCCAACTAGCGGGGGTCTCAGATACGCAGTATTTT,CASSLAPQLAGVSDTQYF
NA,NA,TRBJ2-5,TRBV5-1,TGCGCCAGCAGCCCAGGGGATTGGGAGACCCAGTACTTC,CASSPGDWETQYF
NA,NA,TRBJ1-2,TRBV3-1,TGTGCCAGCAGCCAACGCAGAATCTATGGCTACACCTTC,CASSQRRIYGYTF
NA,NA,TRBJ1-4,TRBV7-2,TGTGCCAGCAGCTCTGGGGGTCTCCACGAAAAACTGTTTTTT,CASSSGGLHEKLFF
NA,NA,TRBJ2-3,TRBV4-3,TGCGCCAGCAGCCAAGGTTACAGTGATCCCTTTTTTTCTAGCACAGATACGCAGTATTTT,CASSQGYSDPFFSSTDTQYF
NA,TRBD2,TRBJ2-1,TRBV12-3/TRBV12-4,TGTGCCAGCAACGGACTAGCGGGGGGGTCCGATGAGCAGTTCTTC,CASNGLAGGSDEQFF
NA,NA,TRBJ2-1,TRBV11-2,TGTGCCAGCAGCTTAGATCGGGACGGCCAGATCTTC,CASSLDRDGQIF
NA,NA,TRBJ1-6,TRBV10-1,TGCGCCAGCCGCCATTCACCCCTCCACTTT,CASRHSPLHF
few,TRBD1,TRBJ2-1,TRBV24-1,TGTGCCACCAGCGGGACAGCCGACAATGAGCAGTTCTTC,CATSGTADNEQFF
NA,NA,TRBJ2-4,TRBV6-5,TGTGCCAGCAGTTACCCGAAGGGCAGGCCTGACAAAAACATTCAGTACTTC,CASSYPKGRPDKNIQYF
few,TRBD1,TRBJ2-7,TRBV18,TGTGCCAGCTCACCAGGTACAGGGGGGCACTACGAGCAGTACTTC,CASSPGTGGHYEQYF
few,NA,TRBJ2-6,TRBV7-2,TGTGCCAGCAGCCTTCTCTACTCTGGGGCCAACGTCCTGACTTTC,CASSLLYSGANVLTF
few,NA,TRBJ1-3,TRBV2,TGTGCCAGCAGTTTGGACCACTCTGGAAACACCATATATTTT,CASSLDHSGNTIYF
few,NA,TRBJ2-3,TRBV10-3,TGTGCCATCAGTGAGGGGCTAGCGCAAAGCACAGATACGCAGTATTTT,CAISEGLAQSTDTQYF
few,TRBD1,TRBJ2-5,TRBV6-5,TGTGCCAGCAGTTACTCAACAGGGGGAGAGACCCAGTACTTC,CASSYSTGGETQYF
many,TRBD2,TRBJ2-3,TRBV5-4,TGTGCCAGCAGCTTGGCGGTAGCGGGAGGCACAGATACGCAGTATTTT,CASSLAVAGGTDTQYF
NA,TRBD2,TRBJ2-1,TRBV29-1,TGCAGCGTTGAACTAGCGGGGGGCCAAATGCGCTCCTACAATGAGCAGTTCTTC,CSVELAGGQMRSYNEQFF
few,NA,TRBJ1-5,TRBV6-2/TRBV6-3,TGTGCCAGCGGTCCGGGTCAGCCCCAGCATTTT,CASGPGQPQHF
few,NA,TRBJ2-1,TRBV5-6,TGTGCCAGCAGCCAGATAGGGGAGCAGTTCTTC,CASSQIGEQFF
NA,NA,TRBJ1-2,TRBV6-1,TGTGCCAGCAGGACCAACGTTAACTATGGCTACACCTTC,CASRTNVNYGYTF
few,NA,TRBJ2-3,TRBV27,TGTGCCAGCAGTCTCTCCCGGGTGGGGGGAGATACGCAGTATTTT,CASSLSRVGGDTQYF
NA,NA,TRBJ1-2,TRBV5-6,TGTGCCAGCTTCCTGCAGGGGCGCGAGTATGGCTACACCTTC,CASFLQGREYGYTF
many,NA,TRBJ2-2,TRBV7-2,TGTGCCAGCAGCTTTCGACAGAACACCGGGGAGCTGTTTTTT,CASSFRQNTGELFF
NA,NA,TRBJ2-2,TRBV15,TGTGCCACCAGCAGATTGGGAGCCGCGAACACCGGGGAGCTGTTTTTT,CATSRLGAANTGELFF
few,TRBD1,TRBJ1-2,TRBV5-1,TGCGCCAGCAGCTTGAGTCTGCAGGGGGCTGGTGGCTACACCTTC,CASSLSLQGAGGYTF
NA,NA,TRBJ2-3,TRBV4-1,TGCGCCAGCAGCCCCGGACCTTTTCAGGCGAACACAGATACGCAGTATTTT,CASSPGPFQANTDTQYF
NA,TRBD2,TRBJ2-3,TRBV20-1,TGCAGTGCCCCGGGAGCGGGGGCAGATACGCAGTATTTT,CSAPGAGADTQYF